This is a list of T cell receptor beta chains from one sample in a study of regulatory T cells in long-lasting Graves disease. TCRdb called the multiplex PCR reads again in MiXCR, with one record for every CDR3 protein. The sample holds around 450,000 distinct CDR3 sequences, roughly 15% seen once. The same specimen was also included in a second study, on T cells in Graves' hyperthyroidism and ophthalmopathy.

The starting material was peripheral blood mononuclear cells (PBMCs), obtained at new diagnosis, from a patient treated with antithyroid drugs. The receptors stem from a man aged 35 to 55 with Graves disease. The CDR3 runs from the conserved cysteine through the conserved F or W. A D gene is named only where the DNA matches it firmly. Size values are once, few and many counts, or a class for expanded clones, and some rows have none.

TRBV28	few	NA	TRBJ1-2	CASSFRNGYTF	TGTGCCAGCAGTTTTAGGAATGGCTACACCTTC
TRBV3-1	NA	NA	TRBJ2-7	CASSQEPHGAYEQYF	TGTGCCAGCAGCCAAGAACCCCACGGAGCCTACGAGCAGTACTTC
TRBV24-1	many	NA	TRBJ1-5	CATSGSVNQPQHF	TGTGCCACCAGTGGTTCAGTCAATCAGCCCCAGCATTTT
TRBV9	many	NA	TRBJ2-1	CASSVGTSLAYNEQFF	TGTGCCAGCAGCGTAGGCACTAGCCTAGCTTACAATGAGCAGTTCTTC
TRBV9	few	NA	TRBJ1-2	CASSVVLGGYTF	TGTGCCAGCAGCGTAGTTTTGGGTGGCTACACCTTC
TRBV20-1	once	NA	TRBJ2-5	CSATPPTGYQETQYF	TGCAGTGCAACACCCCCGACAGGATACCAAGAGACCCAGTACTTC
TRBV3-1	many	NA	TRBJ2-3	CASSQSDVAQYF	TGTGCCAGCAGCCAATCAGACGTCGCGCAGTATTTT
TRBV19	few	NA	TRBJ1-2	CASSIDVSTSNYGYTF	TGTGCCAGTAGTATAGATGTATCGACTTCTAACTATGGCTACACCTTC
TRBV19	NA	NA	TRBJ2-7	CASSIASGWQNYEQYF	TGTGCCAGTAGTATAGCGAGTGGATGGCAGAACTACGAGCAGTACTTC
TRBV20-1	few	TRBD2	TRBJ2-1	CSAITSGREYNEQFF	TGCAGTGCTATTACTAGCGGGAGGGAGTACAATGAGCAGTTCTTC